These 31 T cell receptor beta chains were sequenced from one sample in a study of early T cells in non-severe SARS-CoV-2 infection. Using its own MiXCR run on the 5' RACE reads, TCRdb lists one record per CDR3 protein. The sample carries tens of thousands of distinct CDR3 sequences, 13% recorded once. The sequencing here drew on whole blood, taken at baseline. The receptor source for this set is an adult who was a healthcare worker with PCR-confirmed SARS-CoV-2 infection or an uninfected control (not recorded which).

The gene calls are TRBV6-6 and TRBJ1-1, with D uncertain. Germline CDR1 is MNHNY and CDR2 is SVGAGI (reference sequence). The CDR3 covers 14 residues. Trimming pared 6 bases from V and 3 bases from J, leaving 14 bases between. The CDR3 loop is CASSPAEAYTEAFF. CDR3 nucleotide sequence: TGTGCCAGCAGCCCGGCGGAGGCCTACACTGAAGCTTTCTTT.

The V gene is TRBV7-2, the J gene TRBJ2-7; no reliable D call. This CDR3 has 14 residues. From germline, CDR1 is SGHTA and CDR2 FQGNSA. V lost 1 base, J lost 2 bases, and 9 bases lay in between. The CDR3 region is CASSLVQTTYEQYF. The CDR3, as DNA: TGTGCCAGCAGCTTAGTCCAGACAACCTACGAGCAGTACTTC.

This clonotype was counted at least ten times. The chain employs TRBV5-6 and TRBJ2-2; 8 bases fit TRBD1. J was trimmed by 6 bases and V by 5 bases; bases with no gene match: 6. The CDR3 spans 14 residues. From germline, CDR1 is SGHDT and CDR2 YYEEEE. CDR3 coding DNA: TGTGCCAGCAGAGACAGGGGTAGGCCCGGGGAGCTGTTTTTT. This codes for CASRDRGRPGELFF.

This chain connects TRBV9 to TRBJ2-1; 8 bases match TRBD2. CDR3 length equals 17 residues. Germline assignment: CDR1 SGDLS and CDR2 YYNGEE. V was clipped by 3 bases and J by 7 bases; unmatched bases: 15. CDR3 in DNA: TGTGCCAGCAGCGCGGGACTAGGGAAGCATCAGGGGAATGAGCAGTTCTTC. It is translated as CASSAGLGKHQGNEQFF.

The sample holds many counts of this clonotype. The rearrangement joins TRBV18 to TRBJ1-4; TRBD1 matches at 8 bases. The CDR3 spans 17 residues. The germline V gene has CDR1 KGHSH and CDR2 LQKENI. The J segment lost 3 bases and the V segment lost 2 bases, leaving 8 bases of the junction unmatched. The CDR3 sequence is CASSPDQQGGSNEKLFF. CDR3 bases: TGTGCCAGCTCACCAGACCAACAGGGGGGTTCTAATGAAAAACTGTTTTTT.

This clonotype was seen more than once but under ten times. V is TRBV7-9 and J is TRBJ2-1, with 9 positions matching TRBD1. This CDR3 region has 16 residues. Germline CDR1 is SEHNR and CDR2 is FQNEAQ (reference sequence). With 6 bases clipped from V and 4 bases from J, the junction kept 10 bases outside the gene matches. The CDR3, as DNA: TGTGCCAGCAGTCCAAGTCGCGGACAGGGGTACAATGAGCAGTTCTTC. Amino acid sequence: CASSPSRGQGYNEQFF.

This clonotype appeared a few times. V gene TRBV19 combines with J gene TRBJ2-7; D possibly corresponds to TRBD2 (6 bases). The V gene's germline CDR1 is LNHDA and CDR2 SQIVND (reference sequence). V was shortened by 7 bases and J by 0 bases, with 16 bases between the two germline ends. This CDR3 contains 15 residues. The CDR3 reads CASTVGSGSSYEQYF. The CDR3 DNA reads TGTGCCAGTACCGTGGGTAGCGGCAGCTCCTACGAGCAGTACTTC.

This clonotype was counted only a few times. The chain combines TRBV3-1 with TRBJ1-1; maybe TRBD1 (6 bases). The CDR3 is 14 residues long. V shed 4 bases and J shed 4 bases, with 13 bases lying between them. The germline V gene encodes CDR1 LGHDT and CDR2 YNNKEL (reference sequence). Here the CDR3 DNA reads TGTGCCAGCAGCCCCGGGGGGGCCTTCACTGAAGCTTTCTTT. Protein sequence: CASSPGGAFTEAFF.

The CDR3 reads CASSVQGTDNSPLHF. CDR3 DNA sequence: TGTGCCAGCAGCGTACAGGGTACGGATAATTCACCCCTCCACTTT. The chain recombines TRBV7-2 with TRBJ1-6; D possibly corresponds to TRBD1 (6 bases). The CDR3 contains 15 residues. Trimming stripped 5 bases from V and 5 bases from J, with 13 bases between. CDR1 and CDR2 from the germline V gene are SGHTA and FQGNSA.

The sample holds a few counts of this clonotype. The J gene is TRBJ1-1, the V gene TRBV10-1, with D maybe TRBD1 (5 bases). The V end was cut by 5 bases, the J end by 1 base, with 11 bases between. This CDR3 contains 14 residues. CDR1 is WNHNN, CDR2 SYGVQD, per germline (reference sequence). CDR3 residues: CASSTAGENTEAFF. The CDR3 DNA is TGCGCCAGCAGTACGGCGGGGGAGAACACTGAAGCTTTCTTT.

This chain uses TRBV19 with TRBJ2-5; tentative D call: TRBD2 (5 bases). Germline V gives CDR1 LNHDA, CDR2 SQIVND (reference sequence). CDR3 size: 13 residues. The V end lost 5 bases, the J end lost 5 bases, and 12 bases lay between the germline ends. The CDR3 region is CASSDSDRETQYF. CDR3 DNA sequence: TGTGCCAGTAGTGATAGCGACCGGGAGACCCAGTACTTC.

This clonotype was found many times. The chain employs TRBV29-1 and TRBJ2-1, with 10 bases fitting TRBD1. The germline gives CDR1 SQVTM, CDR2 ANQGSEA. This CDR3 has 14 residues. The V gene end was trimmed by 6 bases and the J gene end by 4 bases; junction bases not matched to a gene: 6. CDR3 loop: CSVPGQGNYNEQFF. CDR3 nucleotides: TGCAGCGTACCGGGACAGGGGAATTACAATGAGCAGTTCTTC.

In this sample, this clonotype turned up many times. The gene calls are TRBV28 and TRBJ2-5, with D possibly being TRBD2 (6 bases). CDR1 MDHEN and CDR2 SYDVKM come from the germline V gene. Trimming stripped 5 bases from V and 2 bases from J, with 12 bases between. The CDR3 extends over 14 amino acids. The CDR3 region is CASSPPAGQETQYF. CDR3 bases: TGTGCCAGCAGTCCCCCGGCGGGGCAAGAGACCCAGTACTTC.

With regard to this clonotype: Compared with germline, one end of the junction differs, possibly owing to a read error. V usage is TRBV29-1 and J usage is TRBJ2-2, with 9 nucleotides matching TRBD2. This CDR3 is built from 11 residues. Germline V lookup: CDR1 SQVTM, CDR2 ANQGSEA. The CDR3: CSVQSGRNLGF. DNA for the CDR3: TGCAGCGTTCAGAGCGGGAGGAACCTTGGATTT.

The chain links TRBV5-1 to TRBJ2-3; TRBD2 matches at 12 bases. Trimming at V came to 7 bases and at J to 2 bases, leaving 5 bases not matched to a gene. This CDR3 comprises 15 residues. Germline assignment: CDR1 SGHRS and CDR2 YFSETQ. CDR3 coding DNA: TGCGCCAGCCGGCTAGCGGGGGGGATCACAGATACGCAGTATTTT. Protein sequence: CASRLAGGITDTQYF.

At least ten counts were recorded for this clonotype. The chain combines TRBV10-1 with TRBJ1-1, with D hard to call. The CDR3 has 14 amino acids. The germline V gene has CDR1 WNHNN and CDR2 SYGVQD (reference sequence). Between the trimmed V and J ends, which lost 6 bases and 4 bases, there was a span of 15 bases. CDR3 sequence: CASSLNSVPTEAFF. The DNA for the CDR3 is TGCGCCAGCAGCCTCAACAGCGTACCCACTGAAGCTTTCTTT.

Ten or more counts support this clonotype. The V gene is TRBV28, the J gene TRBJ2-5; either TRBD1 or TRBD2 may supply D (5 bases each). The CDR3 consists of 15 residues. Trimming stripped 4 bases from V and 3 bases from J, with 15 bases between. Germline lookup yields CDR1 MDHEN and CDR2 SYDVKM. In nucleotides, the CDR3 is TGTGCCAGCAGTTCCACCGGGACGAGAAAAGAGACCCAGTACTTC. Translating it yields CASSSTGTRKETQYF.

This clonotype showed up many times. The chain carries TRBV20-1 and TRBJ2-1, with 11 positions matching TRBD2. Germline V gives CDR1 DFQATT, CDR2 SNEGSKA (reference sequence). This CDR3 is built from 15 residues. Trimming at V came to 7 bases and at J to 0 bases, leaving 5 bases not matched to a gene. CDR3 region: CSGTSGHYSYNEQFF. For the CDR3, the DNA is TGCAGTGGGACTAGCGGGCACTACTCCTACAATGAGCAGTTCTTC.

The chain employs TRBV21-1 and TRBJ2-3; the DNA was not compared with TRBD2, the D call given in the table. TRBV21-1 is given as a pseudogene. The CDR3 sequence is 15 residues long. The CDR3 loop reads CASSLAGGLADTQYF. The CDR3, as DNA: TGTGCCAGCAGCCTAGCGGGAGGATTGGCAGATACGCAGTATTTT.

The V call is TRBV11-3, the J call TRBJ2-3; D possibly matches TRBD1 or TRBD2 (5 bases each). Germline V gene lookup returns CDR1 SGHNT and CDR2 YENEEA. Between the trimmed V and J ends, which lost 5 bases and 6 bases, there was a span of 18 bases. CDR3 size: 15 residues. DNA of the CDR3: TGTGCCAGCAGCCCCCTAGGGACGTTCTCCGATACGCAGTATTTT. This encodes CASSPLGTFSDTQYF.

This clonotype came up many times. The J gene is TRBJ2-7, the V gene TRBV20-1; tentatively, D is TRBD2 (5 bases). The CDR3 is made up of 12 amino acids. V was pared by 4 bases and J by 2 bases, with 9 bases between. CDR1 is DFQATT and CDR2 is SNEGSKA in the germline V gene (reference sequence). In nucleotides, the CDR3 is TGCAGTGCTATAAGAGCGGCCTACGAGCAGTACTTC. Translation gives CSAIRAAYEQYF.

The V and J genes are TRBV28 and TRBJ1-6, with D maybe TRBD1 (6 bases). CDR3 size: 14 residues. Trimming cost V 6 bases and J 11 bases, with 17 bases left between them. Germline V CDR1 and CDR2: MDHEN, SYDVKM. The CDR3 DNA reads TGTGCCAGCAGGCGAGGACAGAATGTTGCACCCCTCCACTTT. Translated: CASRRGQNVAPLHF.

This clonotype was seen many times. The J gene is TRBJ2-1, the V gene TRBV2, with 8 bases matching TRBD2. The CDR3 length is 15 residues. V shed 5 bases, J shed 0 bases, and the junction held 3 bases outside the gene matches. Germline V gene lookup returns CDR1 SNHLY and CDR2 FYNNEI. The CDR3 loop reads CASSSSGGSYNEQFF. DNA of the CDR3: TGTGCCAGCAGTTCCAGCGGGGGCTCCTACAATGAGCAGTTCTTC.

This clonotype was recorded at least ten times. This chain links TRBV7-8 with TRBJ1-1; D not certain. The V gene lost 2 bases and the J gene lost 1 base, with 5 bases spanning the gap. Germline V gene data show CDR1 as SGHVS and CDR2 as FQNEAQ. The CDR3 is 13 residues long. CDR3 in DNA: TGTGCCAGCAGCTTACAACCGAACACTGAAGCTTTCTTT. Translated: CASSLQPNTEAFF.

This clonotype has at least ten counts. This sequence joins TRBV5-6 and TRBJ2-7; 8 bases are shared with TRBD2. This CDR3 contains 14 residues. Looked up from germline, CDR1 is SGHDT and CDR2 is YYEEEE. The junction had 3 bases not matched to a gene; V was cut back by 1 base and J by 3 bases. CDR3 region: CASSLRLAIYEQYF. CDR3 in DNA: TGTGCCAGCAGCTTGAGACTAGCGATCTACGAGCAGTACTTC.

The chain joins TRBV27 to TRBJ1-1; D gene uncertain. V lost 7 bases to trimming and J lost 0 bases, with 6 bases between them. The CDR3 is 12 residues long. The germline V gene has CDR1 MNHEY and CDR2 SMNVEV (reference sequence). The CDR3 is CASKQMNTEAFF. Written as DNA, the CDR3 is TGTGCCAGCAAGCAGATGAACACTGAAGCTTTCTTT.

This clonotype has a handful of counts. This rearrangement joins TRBV28 to TRBJ2-3, with 8 bases fitting TRBD2. Germline V gene data show CDR1 as MDHEN and CDR2 as SYDVKM. There are 15 residues in the CDR3. The J segment lost 2 bases and the V segment lost 5 bases, leaving 6 bases of the junction unmatched. This CDR3 is CASSVTSDLTDTQYF. The CDR3 DNA reads as TGTGCCAGCAGTGTGACTAGCGACCTCACAGATACGCAGTATTTT. Combining the CDR3 with reference TRBV28 and TRBJ2-3 gives the whole variable domain DVKVTQSSRYLVKRTGEKVFLECVQDMDHENMFWYRQDPGLGLRLIYFSYDVKMKEKGDIPEGYSVSREKKERFSLILESASTNQTSMYLCASSVTSDLTDTQYFGPGTRLTVL.

V and J are TRBV7-9 and TRBJ2-7; the D is unclear. Germline V lookup: CDR1 SEHNR, CDR2 FQNEAQ (reference sequence). V lost 5 bases and J lost 5, with 13 bases in between. The CDR3 extends over 13 amino acids. The CDR3 DNA follows: TGTGCCAGCAGCATGGGCCTCTGGGACGAGCAGTACTTC. This sequence encodes CASSMGLWDEQYF.

There are many counts of this clonotype. V is TRBV6-2 or TRBV6-3 and J is TRBJ2-7; TRBD1 agrees at 7 bases. With 5 bases clipped from V and 3 bases from J, the junction kept 10 bases outside the gene matches. Germline CDR1 and CDR2: MNHEY and SVGEGT. There are 15 residues in the CDR3. The CDR3 DNA sequence: TGTGCCAGCAGTGGCCGGGACAGAACCCTCTACGAGCAGTACTTC. Residues: CASSGRDRTLYEQYF.

This sequence joins TRBV5-6 and TRBJ1-1; 7 nucleotides line up with TRBD1. V trimming: 4 bases; J trimming: 8 bases; junction bases outside the gene matches: 5. The length of the CDR3 is 12 residues. Germline V gene data show CDR1 as SGHDT and CDR2 as YYEEEE. As DNA, the CDR3 is TGTGCCAGCAGCGATGGGACAGAAGAAGCTTTCTTT. Protein product: CASSDGTEEAFF. Full variable domain (outside the CDR3, taken from reference TRBV5-6 and TRBJ1-1): DAGVTQSPTHLIKTRGQQVTLRCSPKSGHDTVSWYQQALGQGPQFIFQYYEEEERQRGNFPDRFSGHQFPNYSSELNVNALLLGDSALYLCASSDGTEEAFFGQGTRLTVV.

This clonotype was counted at least ten times. The rearrangement joins TRBV10-1 to TRBJ1-2; D is unresolved. Germline V gives CDR1 WNHNN, CDR2 SYGVQD (reference sequence). CDR3 length: 13 amino acids. V gave up 5 bases and J gave up 0 bases, with 7 bases separating them. The CDR3 protein is CASSQDPNYGYTF. The CDR3, as DNA: TGCGCCAGCAGTCAGGATCCTAACTATGGCTACACCTTC.